Included here is one T cell receptor (beta chain) sequence, with context. Antigen specificity is unknown. Sequenced material consisted of expressed TCRB transcripts (all of the isolated RNA was reverse transcribed). Produced via immunoSEQ multiplex PCR; TCRdb's table is partial and in-frame only. Of roughly 500,000 clones listed, 30% were seen once; the top ten hold 0.06% to 0.07%. The sample is drawn from a study of beta chain features in type 1 diabetes. The wider study: Age, gender and cell yields were similar between patients and healthy donors. All samples yielded 107,917,701 examined sorted cells.

Study-level findings and limits: The cDNA sequencing approach could over-represent high-TCR-expressing cells. A closer apparent resemblance between naive, central memory and Treg TCRB repertoires was seen in patients than in healthy donors.

The J segment lost 1 base and the V segment lost 5 bases, leaving 6 bases of the junction unmatched. CDR3 size: 16 residues. CDR1 is SGHVS, CDR2 FNYEAQ, per germline. The rearrangement links TRBV7-6 to TRBJ2-1, with TRBD2 identical over 9 bases. Input material: naive CD4+ T cells from blood. This TCR was recovered from a man aged 18 to 30 in good health. The CDR3: CASSPNSGRSYNEQFF. CDR3 bases: TGTGCCAGCAGCCCAAATAGCGGGAGATCCTACAATGAGCAGTTCTTC.